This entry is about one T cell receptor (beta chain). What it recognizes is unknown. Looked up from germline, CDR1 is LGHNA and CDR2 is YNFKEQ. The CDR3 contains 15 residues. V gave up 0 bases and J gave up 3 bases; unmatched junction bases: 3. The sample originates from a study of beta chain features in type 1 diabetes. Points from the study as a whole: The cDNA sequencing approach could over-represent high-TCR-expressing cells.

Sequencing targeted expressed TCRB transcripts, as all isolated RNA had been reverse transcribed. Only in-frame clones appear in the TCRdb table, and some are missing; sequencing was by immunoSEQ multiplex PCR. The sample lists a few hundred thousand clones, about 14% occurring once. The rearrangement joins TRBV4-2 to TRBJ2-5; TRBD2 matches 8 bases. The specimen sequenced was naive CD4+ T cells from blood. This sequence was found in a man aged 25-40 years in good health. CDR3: CASSQDWRGEETQYF. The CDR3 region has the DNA TGTGCCAGCAGCCAAGATTGGCGGGGGGAAGAGACCCAGTACTTC.